This record concerns one T cell receptor beta chain sequence. The length of the CDR3 is 11 residues. Germline CDR1 and CDR2: ENHRY and SYGVKD. Trimming at V came to 10 bases and at J to 7 bases, leaving 6 bases not matched to a gene. The sample originates from a study of cytomegalovirus exposure and HLA in healthy donors. The PCR ran on 60 Vbeta and 13 Jbeta primers. Libraries were prepared by immunoSEQ multiplex PCR; TCRdb keeps only in-frame clonotypes and omits some of them. The profile shows a few hundred thousand clones, around 90% of them singletons. This sequence was found in a girl aged 2-10 years in good health and CMV-seronegative. The sequencing input was PBMCs. The V call is TRBV10-3, the J call TRBJ2-7, with TRBD1 matching over 8 bases. The DNA for the CDR3 is TGTGCCACTGGTGACAGGGGAGAGCAGTACTTC. Amino acids: CATGDRGEQYF.